These 31 T cell receptor beta chains were all obtained from the same sample, sequenced in a study of blood T cell repertoires in COVID-19. TCRdb keeps only in-frame clones here, not all; method: immunoSEQ multiplex PCR. Of around 120,000 clones listed, 86% are singletons. Sequenced sample: peripheral blood. The receptor source for this set is a man in his 70s who had recovered from COVID-19.

The chain has TRBV27 and TRBJ1-2, with a possible D match to TRBD1 (5 bases). Per the germline V gene, CDR1 is MNHEY and CDR2 is SMNVEV (reference sequence). V was clipped by 0 bases and J by 2 bases, with 16 bases between them. The CDR3 consists of 17 residues. DNA of the CDR3: TGTGCCAGCAGTTTATCGTGGGCGGGACTCGGAAACTATGGCTACACCTTC. It encodes CASSLSWAGLGNYGYTF.

The chain carries TRBV6-6 and TRBJ2-5, with D possibly being TRBD2 (6 bases). V was trimmed by 4 bases and J by 5 bases, leaving 14 bases between them. Germline values: CDR1 MNHNY, CDR2 SVGAGI (reference sequence). CDR3 size: 14 residues. In DNA form, the CDR3 reads TGTGCCAGCAGTTCAAAGGAGGGCCGGGAGACCCAGTACTTC. Translation gives CASSSKEGRETQYF.

The rearrangement uses TRBV30 and TRBJ1-2, with D maybe TRBD1 (5 bases). Germline V gene data show CDR1 as GTSNPN and CDR2 as SVGIG (reference sequence). V dropped 3 bases and J dropped 8 bases, with 7 bases sitting between them. CDR3 length: 10 amino acids. CDR3 in amino acids: CAWSREGYTF. CDR3 in DNA: TGTGCCTGGAGCAGGGAAGGCTACACCTTC. Based on the CDR3 plus reference TRBV30 and TRBJ1-2, the full variable domain is SQTIHQWPATLVQPVGSPLSLECTVEGTSNPNLYWYRQAAGRGLQLLFYSVGIGQISSEVPQNLSASRPQDRQFILSSKKLLLSDSGFYLCAWSREGYTFGSGTRLTVV.

This clone turned up a few times. The chain combines TRBV5-1 with TRBJ1-2; 8 bases agree with TRBD1. V gave up 3 bases and J gave up 6 bases; unmatched junction bases: 7. Germline CDR1 and CDR2: SGHRS and YFSETQ. The CDR3 length is 14 residues. DNA of the CDR3: TGCGCCAGCAGCTCAAACAACAGGGGGAATGGCTACACCTTC. Translating it yields CASSSNNRGNGYTF.

J is TRBJ1-2 and V is TRBV7-2; TRBD1 matches 8 bases. This CDR3 has 15 residues. Trimming removed 6 bases from V and 8 bases from J; junction bases left unmatched: 14. Germline values: CDR1 SGHTA, CDR2 FQGNSA. CDR3 residues: CASRPPGQVFVGYTF. DNA of the CDR3: TGTGCCAGCAGACCACCGGGACAGGTTTTTGTGGGCTACACCTTC.

The J gene is TRBJ2-3, the V gene TRBV5-1, with D perhaps matching TRBD2 (5 bases). V was clipped by 0 bases and J by 1 base, with 9 bases between them. Germline CDR1 reads SGHRS; CDR2 reads YFSETQ. The CDR3 is made up of 15 amino acids. The CDR3 bases are TGCGCCAGCAGCTTGGACGTCGGGGGCACAGATACGCAGTATTTT. Its translation: CASSLDVGGTDTQYF. The full variable domain, completed using reference TRBV5-1 and TRBJ2-3, is KAGVTQTPRYLIKTRGQQVTLSCSPISGHRSVSWYQQTPGQGLQFLFEYFSETQRNKGNFPGRFSGRQFSNSRSEMNVSTLELGDSALYLCASSLDVGGTDTQYFGPGTRLTVL.

This clone has a single count. This chain joins TRBV5-1 and TRBJ2-3, with 8 bases fitting TRBD2. V trimming: 0 bases; J trimming: 4 bases; junction bases outside the gene matches: 4. The CDR3 length is 15 residues. Germline-derived CDR1 and CDR2 are SGHRS and YFSETQ. CDR3 protein: CASSLVSAGADTQYF. The CDR3 DNA sequence: TGCGCCAGCAGCTTGGTATCAGCGGGAGCAGATACGCAGTATTTT.

V and J are TRBV7-9 and TRBJ1-6, with D possibly being TRBD1 (5 bases). Germline lookup yields CDR1 SEHNR and CDR2 FQNEAQ (reference sequence). The length of the CDR3 is 13 residues. V was trimmed by 1 base and J by 7 bases, leaving 5 bases between them. The CDR3 DNA reads as TGTGCCAGCAGCTTAGAGGGGAATTCACCCCTCCACTTT. This gives the protein CASSLEGNSPLHF.

The gene calls are TRBV10-3 and TRBJ1-4; a weak D match, TRBD1 (6 bases). Germline CDR1 and CDR2: ENHRY and SYGVKD. The CDR3 has 14 residues. Trimming took off 2 bases at V and 8 bases at J, with 12 bases between the two ends. The CDR3 reads CAISETGLREKLFF. DNA for the CDR3: TGTGCCATCAGTGAGACAGGGCTGCGGGAAAAACTGTTTTTT.

Sample share makes this clone medium-sized. The chain joins TRBV19 to TRBJ2-2; no definite D call. The CDR3 spans 13 residues. Trimming shortened V by 9 bases and J by 6 bases, and 14 bases separated the two germline ends. CDR1 and CDR2 from the germline V gene are LNHDA and SQIVND (reference sequence). CDR3 DNA: TGTGCCAGCGGAGAGAGAGAGGCCGGGGAGCTGTTTTTT. Protein sequence: CASGEREAGELFF.

J is TRBJ2-3 and V is TRBV29-1, with D possibly matching TRBD2 (5 bases). The length of the CDR3 is 14 residues. CDR1 is SQVTM, CDR2 ANQGSEA, per germline. The V end was cut by 8 bases, the J end by 0 bases, with 15 bases between. Written as DNA, the CDR3 is TGCAGCCTACTAGGGCCTTCTAGCACAGATACGCAGTATTTT. Amino acids: CSLLGPSSTDTQYF.

The chain combines TRBV14 with TRBJ2-7, with 7 bases that match TRBD1. The V gene's germline CDR1 is SGHDN and CDR2 FVKESK. The V and J ends lost 5 bases and 5 bases, in that order; junction bases with no gene match: 15. The CDR3 has 16 amino acids. CDR3 sequence (DNA): TGTGCCAGCAGCACCCTCCAGACAGGGAGTCTGCACGAGCAGTACTTC. It translates to CASSTLQTGSLHEQYF.

V and J are TRBV24-1 and TRBJ2-3; a weak D match, TRBD1 (5 bases). Germline V CDR1 and CDR2: KGHDR, SFDVKD. The CDR3 has 14 amino acids. V lost 9 bases and J 2 bases, leaving 14 bases between the germline ends. The CDR3 DNA reads TGTGCCACCGCTAGGACACATCCCACAGATACGCAGTATTTT. It codes for CATARTHPTDTQYF.

The chain couples TRBV27 to TRBJ1-1, with D hard to call. Deletions cut 0 bases from V and 5 bases from J, with 7 bases between. From germline, CDR1 is MNHEY and CDR2 SMNVEV (reference sequence). This CDR3 spans 13 amino acids. CDR3 region: CASSLSTGTEAFF. CDR3 nucleotide sequence: TGTGCCAGCAGTTTATCGACGGGGACTGAAGCTTTCTTT.

The chain links TRBV19 to TRBJ2-7; 7 bases line up with TRBD1. V lost 1 base to trimming and J lost 4 bases; unmatched junction nucleotides: 1. Germline values: CDR1 LNHDA, CDR2 SQIVND (reference sequence). The CDR3 loop spans 13 amino acids. CDR3 nucleotides: TGTGCCAGTAGTATAGGACAGGGTTACGAGCAGTACTTC. Protein: CASSIGQGYEQYF.

The chain is built from TRBV18 and TRBJ2-7, with a tentative D call TRBD1 (6 bases). Germline values: CDR1 KGHSH, CDR2 LQKENI. The V gene lost 5 bases and the J gene lost 4 bases, with 15 bases spanning the gap. The CDR3 is 14 amino acids. This chain's CDR3 is CASSAQGRGYEQYF. The CDR3 DNA follows: TGTGCCAGCTCAGCTCAGGGGCGAGGGTACGAGCAGTACTTC.

The V and J genes are TRBV2 and TRBJ2-5; a possible D gene is TRBD1 (6 bases). Trimming left V 5 bases short and J 3 bases short, with 10 bases between. CDR1 is SNHLY, CDR2 FYNNEI, per germline. This CDR3 region has 13 residues. CDR3 sequence (DNA): TGTGCCAGCAGTATCGACAGGAAAGAGACCCAGTACTTC. It encodes CASSIDRKETQYF.

The chain joins TRBV6-2 or TRBV6-3 to TRBJ2-1; the match to TRBD2 covers 7 bases. Unmatched junction bases numbered 8, after V lost 5 bases and J lost 4 bases. CDR1 MNHEY and CDR2 SVGEGT come from the germline V gene. The CDR3 sequence is 15 residues long. CDR3 sequence reads: CASSMRGGPYNEQFF. The CDR3 region has the DNA TGTGCCAGCAGTATGCGGGGAGGGCCTTACAATGAGCAGTTCTTC.

This CDR3 is CASSPSTSGREETQYF. The CDR3 DNA sequence: TGTGCCAGCAGTCCATCGACTAGCGGGCGTGAGGAGACCCAGTACTTC. V usage is TRBV2 and J usage is TRBJ2-5, with 10 nucleotides matching TRBD2. After removal of 5 bases from V and 5 bases from J, the junction contained 11 bases not matched to a gene. The CDR3 runs to 16 residues. Per germline, CDR1 SNHLY and CDR2 FYNNEI.

The chain carries TRBV6-6 and TRBJ2-2; 10 bases align to TRBD2. The CDR3 covers 16 residues. V gave up 2 bases and J gave up 1 base; unmatched junction bases: 1. Germline V gene sequence: CDR1 MNHNY, CDR2 SVGAGI (reference sequence). The DNA of the CDR3 is TGTGCCAGCAGTTACATAGCGGGAGGGAACACCGGGGAGCTGTTTTTT. Protein: CASSYIAGGNTGELFF.

This clone was observed once. The chain uses TRBV7-3 and TRBJ2-6, with 7 positions matching TRBD1. The CDR3 is made up of 16 amino acids. V lost 2 bases and J lost 0; bases outside the gene matches: 1. The germline V gene has CDR1 SGHTA and CDR2 FQGTGA. CDR3 amino acids: CASSLSGGSGANVLTF. The CDR3 DNA reads TGTGCCAGCAGCTTATCAGGGGGCTCTGGGGCCAACGTCCTGACTTTC. The full variable domain, completed using reference TRBV7-3 and TRBJ2-6, is GAGVSQTPSNKVTEKGKYVELRCDPISGHTALYWYRQSLGQGPEFLIYFQGTGAADDSGLPNDRFFAVRPEGSVSTLKIQRTERGDSAVYLCASSLSGGSGANVLTFGAGSRLTVL.

The chain is built from TRBV2 and TRBJ1-2, with TRBD1 matching over 9 bases. The CDR3 totals 18 residues. Germline V gene data show CDR1 as SNHLY and CDR2 as FYNNEI. Trimming cost V 6 bases and J 5 bases; bases outside gene matches: 19. CDR3: CASSYTIPGQGALYGYTF. The CDR3 DNA reads as TGTGCCAGCAGCTATACTATACCGGGACAGGGAGCCTTATATGGCTACACCTTC.

This chain links TRBV6-6 with TRBJ1-2; 8 bases map to TRBD1. The CDR3 loop spans 17 amino acids. Germline loops: CDR1 MNHNY, CDR2 SVGAGI (reference sequence). J was trimmed by 0 bases and V by 5 bases; bases with no gene match: 11. DNA of the CDR3: TGTGCCAGCAGTCGAACGGGACAGGCGATAGCTAACTATGGCTACACCTTC. Translating it yields CASSRTGQAIANYGYTF.

The CDR3 DNA follows: TGTGCCAGTAGTATGGACTTGGACAGTCCCTACGAGCAGTACTTC. This gives the protein CASSMDLDSPYEQYF. The gene calls are TRBV19 and TRBJ2-7, with a weak D call TRBD1 (6 bases). Germline V CDR1 and CDR2: LNHDA, SQIVND (reference sequence). The germline V and J ends were trimmed by 3 bases and 2 bases, with 14 bases remaining between them. This CDR3 contains 15 residues.

The V call is TRBV5-6, the J call TRBJ1-5; D is ambiguous. The CDR3 is 18 residues long. In germline, CDR1 is SGHDT, CDR2 YYEEEE. The V gene lost 1 base and the J gene lost 4 bases, with 21 bases spanning the gap. CDR3 coding DNA: TGTGCCAGCAGCTTGATGGTAGATTCCCTTGCAGGAAATCAGCCCCAGCATTTT. This translates into CASSLMVDSLAGNQPQHF.

Here the CDR3 DNA reads TGTGCCTGGAATGAGCCAGGGGAAGTTTACGAGCAGTACTTC. Translated, it gives CAWNEPGEVYEQYF. The chain is built from TRBV30 and TRBJ2-7; D might be TRBD1 (6 bases). CDR1 and CDR2 (germline): GTSNPN, SVGIG (reference sequence). The V and J ends lost 4 bases and 4 bases respectively, with 17 bases between them. The CDR3 has 14 amino acids.

This chain links TRBV7-2 with TRBJ2-1, with TRBD2 matching over 8 bases. This CDR3 contains 15 residues. Germline loops: CDR1 SGHTA, CDR2 FQGNSA. J gave up 1 base and V 8 bases, and 7 bases lay outside the gene matches. The CDR3 sequence: CASVYRGGSYNEQFF. CDR3 nucleotide sequence: TGTGCCAGCGTCTATCGGGGGGGTTCCTACAATGAGCAGTTCTTC.

V and J are TRBV4-1 and TRBJ2-1; D not resolved. Germline V CDR1 and CDR2: MGHRA, YSYEKL. Trimming pared 1 base from V and 1 base from J, leaving 14 bases between. The CDR3 loop spans 17 amino acids. In nucleotides, the CDR3 is TGCGCCAGCAGCCAAGGTATGATCCAGATTTCCTACAATGAGCAGTTCTTC. This encodes CASSQGMIQISYNEQFF.

V is TRBV23-1 and J is TRBJ2-3; 10 positions agree with TRBD1. TRBV23-1 is identified as an open reading frame with a role that is uncertain. The CDR3 loop spans 16 amino acids. Losses at the gene ends were 2 bases for V and 2 bases for J; bases not matched to a gene: 4. In nucleotides, the CDR3 is TGCGCCAGCAGTCAAGGGCGACAGGGGGCCACAGATACGCAGTATTTT. This translates into CASSQGRQGATDTQYF.

The chain couples TRBV6-1 to TRBJ2-3; 7 nucleotides line up with TRBD2. The CDR3 consists of 15 residues. The V and J ends lost 3 bases and 2 bases, in that order; junction bases with no gene match: 5. The germline gives CDR1 MNHNS, CDR2 SASEGT. The chain's CDR3 is CASSDGGDFTDTQYF. The CDR3 DNA follows: TGTGCCAGCAGTGATGGGGGGGACTTCACAGATACGCAGTATTTT.

The table lists this clone with a few counts. The chain uses TRBV5-1 and TRBJ1-6; no clear D. Germline V gene lookup returns CDR1 SGHRS and CDR2 YFSETQ. With 7 bases removed from V and 10 bases from J, the gap between germline ends came to 15 bases. The CDR3 extends over 13 amino acids. In DNA form, the CDR3 reads TGCGCCAGCCGGGGTGACCTGAGCTCACCCCTCCACTTT. Translation gives CASRGDLSSPLHF.